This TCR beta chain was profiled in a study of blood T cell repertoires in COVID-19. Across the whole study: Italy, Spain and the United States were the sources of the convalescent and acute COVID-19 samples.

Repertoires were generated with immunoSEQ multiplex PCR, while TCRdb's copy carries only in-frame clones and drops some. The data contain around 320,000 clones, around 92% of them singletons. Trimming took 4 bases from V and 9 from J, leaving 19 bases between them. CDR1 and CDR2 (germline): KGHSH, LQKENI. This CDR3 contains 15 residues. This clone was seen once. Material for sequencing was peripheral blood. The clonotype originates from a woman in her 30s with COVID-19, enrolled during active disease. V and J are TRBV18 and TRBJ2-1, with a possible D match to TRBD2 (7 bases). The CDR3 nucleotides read TGTGCCAGCTCACGGGGGTCGGGACTACAGGGTGAGCAGTTCTTC. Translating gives CASSRGSGLQGEQFF.